This TCR beta chain appears in the sequencing data of a study of cytomegalovirus exposure and HLA in healthy donors (dated by TCRdb to about 2017). With respect to the entire study: In an earlier analysis of under 750 of the donors, 276 Gb of sequence data and about 110 million unique TCR beta sequences from roughly 200 million T cells were reported. A separate validation cohort of 100 to 150 different subjects was used in addition to the 666-subject first cohort. Among almost 400 genotyped donors of the cohort, an average of roughly 240,000 unique TCR beta nucleotide sequences were sequenced per donor, roughly 20% of them non-productive. Typing coverage varied by locus: about 620-630 donors for A, B, C, DRB1 and DQB1; approximately 500 for DQA1; around 610 for DPA1; around 490 for DPB1. Of the roughly 400 genotyped donors, 81% fell in the genetic ancestry cluster associated with self-reported Caucasian donors. Every discovery cohort repertoire had been produced on one sequencing platform. Donor age, sex, ethnicity and CMV serostatus were compiled alongside the repertoire data. An earlier analysis of 587 of the donors applied high-throughput TCR beta sequencing to assess whether each TCR beta V gene segment acted as functional or pseudogenic. The aim of the study was to test whether cataloging public T cell receptors could identify signatures of past pathogen exposure. An early release that covered around 590 HLA-typed donors contained about 290 gigabases of sequencing data and approximately 85 million unique TCR sequences. HLA typing included class I and class II loci at four-digit resolution. In the later analysis, no new phenotypic data were used to find candidate immune exposures; instead, reliance was placed on TCR beta sequences and their occurrence across donors. Four to six DR-DQ haplotypes were handled as single units for association and clustering, since linkage in the cohort was strong. In a later genetic analysis, genome-wide SNP genotypes for about 55% of the roughly 700 donors were used, and that subset was treated as a discovery cohort. The study used immunosequencing to profile the T cell repertoires of 666 subjects and linked those repertoires to cytomegalovirus serostatus. In a later analysis, previously published TCR beta repertoires from 550 to 750 donors were re-analyzed and high-resolution HLA genotyping was added so that TCR occurrence patterns could be studied. The study combined high-throughput TCR immunosequencing, statistical association of individual TCRs with disease status, and machine learning to predict cytomegalovirus infection status. Study-wide findings and limitations: A later genetic analysis associated a missense DCLRE1C variant with V-gene and J-gene trimming of TCR beta chains, and an independent cohort replicated the association. A further reported finding was that TCR beta sequences accurately predicted the HLA-A and HLA-B alleles for most subjects in the first cohort. When HLA alleles, especially DR and DQ, strongly co-occurred, TCR associations were difficult to assign to individual alleles. The authors suggested that the approach could potentially be generalized to other disease states and immunological phenotypes. The only immune exposure information available for the cohort was CMV serostatus. Linkage disequilibrium might explain the correlated functional status among segregating V segments, but an unknown experimental factor could not be excluded. Only TCR beta chains were sequenced in this cohort, and the absence of alpha or paired-chain data limited detectable features. Presence/absence analyses assumed roughly uniform sequencing depth across donors, an assumption that may not hold. In a later analysis, several top co-occurrence clusters were reported to appear linked to parvovirus B19, influenza, CMV and Epstein-Barr virus. A later analysis found that HLA-associated TCR beta chains were more clonally expanded and had lower generation probabilities than equally common non-associated chains. Cytomegalovirus status was reported to be diagnosed by the classifier with high specificity and sensitivity in both the original and validation cohorts. In a later genetic analysis, fewer N-insertions in productive TCRs were reported among donors in an Asian-associated ancestry cluster than the roughly 640-donor mean. Because HLA typing was missing for some donors at each locus, association tests included only the typed subset. A cluster of highly shared sequence variants was judged likely to be a technical artifact of the sequencing pipeline. Most CMV-associated TCR beta chains appeared to be HLA-restricted in a later analysis, and the HLA associations seemed to be driven largely by CMV exposure. Three of the identified cytomegalovirus-associated TCR beta chains were confirmed in vitro to be specific for cytomegalovirus antigens. Because counts were too low, roughly 17 rarely observed V segments, including chromosome 9 orphons, were left out of the earlier analysis of 587 of the donors. The study gave a list of about 150 TCR beta chains associated with cytomegalovirus. Across donors, most TCR sequences were observed very rarely, whereas some public TCRs were present in many individuals. According to a later analysis, TCR association rates differed among HLA loci, with DRB1 alleles showing the most associated TCRs and HLA-C alleles showing the fewest. Broadly in line with IMGT annotations, most TCR beta V segments showed up in productive rearrangements about 90% or about 30% of the time in an earlier analysis of around 550 of the donors. A later analysis associated about 17,000 TCR beta sequences with specific HLA alleles at a false discovery rate of 0.05.

This clone came up once. The antigen it recognizes is unknown. Per-base qualities were not stored, and no clone one base away is much larger. To prepare the library, the immunoSEQ multiplex PCR assay was applied. For the multiplex PCR, a mixture combining 60 forward primers for TCR Vbeta segments and 13 reverse primers for TCR Jbeta segments was used. Amplification of the CDR3 region of rearranged TCR beta genes was performed with a multiplex PCR assay on genomic DNA. On the Illumina HiSeq System, the amplified TCR beta libraries were sequenced as 87-base-pair reads. The paper's data handling went like this. A later analysis tallied about 77 million unique TCR beta chains across the approximately 670 repertoires, and about 12 million of those chains were shared by two or more donors. Raw reads were error-corrected and collapsed into unique sequences by a nearest-neighbor algorithm in which closely related sequences were merged to remove PCR and sequencing errors. CDR3 sequences were aligned to IMGT reference sequences to assign V, D and J gene segments. For a sequence to be retained, at least a six-nucleotide match to both a V gene segment and a J gene segment was required. A rearrangement counted as productive if the CDR3 had no stop codons and remained in frame with V and J, and every other rearrangement counted as non-productive. Following IMGT convention, CDR3 was defined as the stretch from the second conserved V-encoded cysteine up to the conserved J-encoded phenylalanine. Sequences without an unambiguous match to a single V gene segment were excluded from the earlier analysis of over 500 of the donors. In an earlier analysis of roughly 600 of the donors, a V segment was called functional when productive rearrangements were above 56.7%, and segregating when the standard deviation between donors exceeded 5%. A statistical classification framework was built for diagnosing cytomegalovirus status from the catalog of TCR beta chain sequences. V and J gene assignment, in a later analysis, came from comparing TCR nucleotide sequences with IMGT/GENE-DB human TR gene sequences. Using the TCRdist pipeline, a later analysis assigned CDR3 sequences along with most-parsimonious VDJ recombination scenarios. A later analysis defined each TCR beta chain by its CDR3 amino acid sequence plus V-gene family, and excluded reads lacking a unique V-gene family. To address suspected cross-contamination and a sequencing artifact, a later analysis removed 592 highly shared, low-generation-probability nucleotide sequences. In a later analysis, a clonal expansion index for each public chain was calculated from normalized within-repertoire ranks of inferred template counts. A later analysis computed generation probabilities with a VDJ recombination model fitted to out-of-frame rearrangements, and checked the results against IGoR. A later analysis scored TCR-TCR, TCR-HLA and TCR-CMV co-occurrence with hypergeometric tests, applying a repertoire-size bias correction to TCR pairs. A later analysis estimated false discovery rates by permuting HLA or CMV assignments 20 times. In a later analysis, co-occurring TCRs were grouped with DBSCAN, and TCRdist sequence similarity was added when clustering was performed within HLA-allele-positive subsets. Repertoires with fewer than 30,000 or more than 120,000 public chains were left out of co-occurrence clustering, as were four to six repertoires with anomalous nucleotide sharing. Entries here come from immuneACCESS through TCRdb and include only in-frame sequences with V and J called. Some clones fail to appear in such tables; in the studies checked, an unresolved V gene covers under half of the shortfall, and the cause of the remainder is unknown. V, J and clone size are those of that table, while D and trimming were read from the DNA. Across this sample there are around 160,000 clones, with approximately 80% seen only once. The ten largest account for approximately 1.5% of the sample.

The cohort consisted of 600 to 750 healthy bone marrow donors. At the time of sampling, every cohort member was nominally healthy, though immune exposures that went unrecorded were likely present. The donor was CMV seronegative and belonged to the group of around 350 seronegative cohort members. A peripheral blood sample was collected from each donor, and TCR beta sequencing was performed on peripheral blood mononuclear cells. The Qiagen DNeasy Blood Extraction Kit was used to extract genomic DNA from the blood cell samples. This sequence was found in a woman aged 18-35 years in good health and CMV-seronegative. Sequenced material: PBMCs.

The nucleotide sequence is TGTGCCAGCAGAGCCGGGACTTTACCCTACGAGCAGTACTTC. This is translated as CASRAGTLPYEQYF. The chain links TRBV5-4 with TRBJ2-7; a tentative D call is TRBD2 (6 bases match). Reading from cysteine to phenylalanine, the CDR3 counts 14 amino acids. CDR3 DNA only is kept here, 42 bases in frame from base 1. CDR1 is given as SGHNT and CDR2 as YYREEE, both from the germline V gene (reference sequence). V is shortened by 5 bases, J by 2 bases, and the region joining them spans 14 bases.